This paragraph covers one T cell receptor (beta chain) sequence. Its antigen is as yet unknown. The protocol was immunoSEQ multiplex PCR, while the TCRdb copy is restricted to in-frame clones and leaves out a portion. Altogether around 70,000 clones are present, 90% to 95% being singletons, with the ten largest covering about 3%. This specimen belongs to a study of cytomegalovirus exposure and HLA in healthy donors. Study observations and caveats: The classifier reportedly diagnosed cytomegalovirus status with high specificity and sensitivity. The finding came from a later analysis; first-cohort TCR clusters tended to co-occur in the 110 or so validation repertoires. Investigators reported over 150 TCR beta chains as tied to cytomegalovirus.

Germline V gene lookup returns CDR1 MNHEY and CDR2 SMNVEV (reference sequence). The CDR3 has 14 amino acids. V dropped 6 bases and J dropped 2 bases, with 11 bases sitting between them. Sequencing used PBMCs. This clonotype was sampled from a man in his late teens or twenties in good health and CMV-seronegative. V usage is TRBV27 and J usage is TRBJ1-3; perhaps TRBD1 as D (6 bases). CDR3 amino acids: CASRQGWPGNTIYF. For the CDR3, the DNA is TGTGCCAGCAGACAGGGTTGGCCTGGAAACACCATATATTTT.